These 19 T cell receptor beta chains originate from one sample sequenced in a study of blood T cell repertoires in COVID-19. TCRdb's table, derived via immunoSEQ multiplex PCR, lists solely in-frame clones and lacks some. This sample has about 210,000 clones, with around 81% found just once. Material for sequencing was PBMCs or T cells enriched from blood (not recorded which). The receptors derive from a woman in her forties or fifties with acute COVID-19.

The chain links TRBV4-3 to TRBJ1-6; tentatively, D is TRBD1 (6 bases). V was clipped by 0 bases and J by 11 bases, with 11 bases between them. This CDR3 comprises 14 residues. Germline V CDR1 and CDR2: LGHNA, YSLEER. The CDR3 DNA is TGCGCCAGCAGCCAAGAACAGGGTATAGCACCCCTCCACTTT. This sequence encodes CASSQEQGIAPLHF.

This rearrangement joins TRBV19 to TRBJ2-1, with D maybe TRBD2 (6 bases). The germline CDR1 and CDR2 sequences are LNHDA and SQIVND (reference sequence). Trimming shortened V by 6 bases and J by 0 bases, and 15 bases separated the two germline ends. The CDR3 is 16 residues long. The CDR3 DNA reads as TGTGCCAGTAGAGTGAACGCGGGGAGCTCCTACAATGAGCAGTTCTTC. Amino acids: CASRVNAGSSYNEQFF.

The gene calls are TRBV6-4 and TRBJ2-7; a weak D match, TRBD2 (6 bases). Trimming took 0 bases from V and 2 from J, leaving 23 bases between them. The CDR3 is made up of 19 amino acids. Germline V lookup: CDR1 MRHNA, CDR2 SNTAGT. The CDR3 nucleotides read TGTGCCAGCAGTGACTCCAGTTCTTGTCCGCGGGACGAAACCTACGAGCAGTACTTC. Amino acid sequence: CASSDSSSCPRDETYEQYF.

The chain employs TRBV19 and TRBJ1-2; 10 positions match TRBD1. The CDR3 is 15 residues long. The germline gives CDR1 LNHDA, CDR2 SQIVND (reference sequence). Losses at the gene ends were 4 bases for V and 3 bases for J; bases not matched to a gene: 5. The CDR3: CASSTSTGGDYGYTF. For the CDR3, the DNA is TGTGCCAGTAGTACCTCGACAGGGGGCGACTATGGCTACACCTTC.

The V and J genes are TRBV7-2 and TRBJ2-2; TRBD2 aligns across 10 bases. The length of the CDR3 is 18 residues. Unmatched junction bases numbered 9, after V lost 1 base and J lost 4 bases. Looked up from germline, CDR1 is SGHTA and CDR2 is FQGNSA. CDR3 DNA sequence: TGTGCCAGCAGCTTAGGTCTAGCGGGGGCCACGGGCACCGGGGAGCTGTTTTTT. It encodes CASSLGLAGATGTGELFF.

The rearrangement links TRBV3-1 (or the pseudogene TRBV3-2) to TRBJ2-3, with 7 bases lining up with TRBD2. With V trimmed by 0 bases and J by 3 bases, 9 bases remained unmatched. Germline V gene sequence: CDR1 LGHDT, CDR2 YNNKEL (reference sequence). The CDR3 covers 17 residues. The CDR3 loop is CASSQDHSAGVTDTQYF. The CDR3 DNA sequence: TGTGCCAGCAGCCAAGATCACTCGGCGGGAGTAACAGATACGCAGTATTTT.

The rearrangement joins TRBV6-5 to TRBJ2-3, with TRBD2 matching 8 bases. The V and J ends lost 7 bases and 0 bases, in that order; junction bases with no gene match: 6. This CDR3 is 15 amino acids long. Germline values: CDR1 MNHEY, CDR2 SVGAGI. The DNA of the CDR3 is TGTGCCAGCACCCTACGGGGGGGGAGCACAGATACGCAGTATTTT. Protein sequence: CASTLRGGSTDTQYF.

CDR3 DNA sequence: TGCAGTGCTAGTGGCGGGGGGACACTCTCCTACGAGCAGTACTTC. Its translation: CSASGGGTLSYEQYF. The V call is TRBV20-1, the J call TRBJ2-7, with 8 bases lining up with TRBD2. Germline V gene lookup returns CDR1 DFQATT and CDR2 SNEGSKA (reference sequence). The ends lost 3 bases at V and 0 bases at J; junction bases unmatched: 7. The CDR3 runs 15 residues.

This clone was detected once. The chain carries TRBV5-1 and TRBJ2-5; 12 bases match TRBD2. Germline V gene data show CDR1 as SGHRS and CDR2 as YFSETQ. There are 16 residues in the CDR3. Trimming cost V 4 bases and J 3 bases; bases outside gene matches: 7. CDR3 nucleotide sequence: TGCGCCAGCAGCCCAGCCGGACTAGCGGGAAAAGAGACCCAGTACTTC. This encodes CASSPAGLAGKETQYF.

This clone was detected once. The chain joins TRBV7-9 to TRBJ2-1; 8 nucleotides match TRBD2. V trimming: 4 bases; J trimming: 6 bases; junction bases outside the gene matches: 2. Per the germline V gene, CDR1 is SEHNR and CDR2 is FQNEAQ (reference sequence). The CDR3 runs to 13 residues. The CDR3 DNA reads TGTGCCAGCAGCTCGGGAGGGGGCAATGAGCAGTTCTTC. It translates to CASSSGGGNEQFF.

The chain couples TRBV7-8 to TRBJ2-6, with D possibly being TRBD1 (6 bases). CDR1 and CDR2 from the germline V gene are SGHVS and FQNEAQ. This CDR3 is 17 amino acids long. V shed 2 bases and J shed 6 bases, with 17 bases lying between them. Here the CDR3 reads CASSLRPHRVQANVLTF. CDR3 nucleotide sequence: TGTGCCAGCAGCTTACGGCCTCACAGGGTTCAGGCCAACGTCCTGACTTTC.

The chain is built from TRBV28 and TRBJ1-1, with D unresolved. Trimming cost V 1 base and J 4 bases, with 10 bases left between them. The germline gives CDR1 MDHEN, CDR2 SYDVKM. The length of the CDR3 is 14 residues. The CDR3 here is CASSLFNSRTEAFF. The CDR3 nucleotides are TGTGCCAGCAGTTTATTCAACAGTCGCACTGAAGCTTTCTTT.

The genes are TRBV19 and TRBJ2-7, with D perhaps TRBD2 (6 bases). The V gene's germline CDR1 is LNHDA and CDR2 SQIVND (reference sequence). Trimming pared 7 bases from V and 7 bases from J, leaving 26 bases between. The CDR3 loop spans 16 amino acids. In nucleotides, the CDR3 is TGTGCCAGTACTTTCTCAGCGGGCAGGGCCACGGGGGAGCAGTACTTC. Residues: CASTFSAGRATGEQYF. Full variable domain (outside the CDR3, taken from reference TRBV19 and TRBJ2-7): DGGITQSPKYLFRKEGQNVTLSCEQNLNHDAMYWYRQDPGQGLRLIYYSQIVNDFQKGDIAEGYSVSREKKESFPLTVTSAQKNPTAFYLCASTFSAGRATGEQYFGPGTRLTVT.

The V call is TRBV7-2, the J call TRBJ2-7, with D possibly being TRBD1 (6 bases). Germline V lookup: CDR1 SGHTA, CDR2 FQGNSA. The CDR3 covers 14 residues. Trimming removed 3 bases from V and 6 bases from J, with 15 bases in between. CDR3 sequence: CASSFFDRLSEQYF. CDR3 DNA sequence: TGTGCCAGCAGCTTCTTCGACAGGCTAAGCGAGCAGTACTTC.

The chain couples TRBV5-1 to TRBJ2-7, with 7 positions matching TRBD2. J gave up 3 bases and V 4 bases, and 10 bases lay outside the gene matches. CDR1 and CDR2 (germline): SGHRS, YFSETQ. The length of the CDR3 is 15 residues. The CDR3: CASSPGGTLHYEQYF. The CDR3, as DNA: TGCGCCAGCAGCCCCGGGGGGACCCTCCACTACGAGCAGTACTTC.

The CDR3 DNA is TGTGCCAGCAGCGCCAGGGGTAACTATGGCTACACCTTC. As protein: CASSARGNYGYTF. The gene calls are TRBV27 and TRBJ1-2, with a tentative D call TRBD1 (6 bases). The CDR3 runs to 13 residues. V was trimmed by 6 bases and J by 1 base, leaving 9 bases between them. From germline, CDR1 is MNHEY and CDR2 SMNVEV (reference sequence).

As for this clone: Other DNA sequences in the same sample also yield this CDR3. The CDR3 here is CASRTVNTEAFF. The CDR3 bases are TGTGCCAGCAGAACGGTGAACACTGAAGCTTTCTTT. V is TRBV6-5 and J is TRBJ1-1, with D unclear. Trimming took 6 bases from V and 0 from J, leaving 5 bases between them. Germline V gene data show CDR1 as MNHEY and CDR2 as SVGAGI. This CDR3 region has 12 residues.

The table lists this clone with a count of one. V usage is TRBV2 and J usage is TRBJ1-1; 10 nucleotides agree with TRBD1. Trimming took 8 bases from V and 5 from J; bases not matched to a gene: 8. Germline V CDR1 and CDR2: SNHLY, FYNNEI. The CDR3 length is 14 residues. CDR3 amino acids: CASRQGARGTEAFF. The CDR3 nucleotides read TGTGCCAGCCGACAGGGGGCTCGTGGGACTGAAGCTTTCTTT.

The CDR3 bases are TGTGCCAGCAGCCCCCCCGGGAGGTCCGAGCAGTACTTC. Its translation: CASSPPGRSEQYF. The chain carries TRBV3-1 (or the pseudogene TRBV3-2) and TRBJ2-7; 7 bases are shared with TRBD2. Trimming cost V 4 bases and J 6 bases; bases outside gene matches: 6. Germline assignment: CDR1 LGHDT and CDR2 YNNKEL (reference sequence). The length of the CDR3 is 13 residues.